This entry is about one TCR beta chain. Its target is unknown. Germline-derived CDR1 and CDR2 are SGHNT and YENEEA. The CDR3 extends over 13 amino acids. The V gene lost 1 base and the J gene lost 2 bases, with 4 bases spanning the gap. This record comes from a study of cytomegalovirus exposure and HLA in healthy donors. The PCR was carried out with 60 Vbeta primers and 13 Jbeta primers. Some clones are missing from TCRdb's copy, which holds only in-frame ones; the method was immunoSEQ multiplex PCR. The sample contains around 170,000 clones, 70% to 85% of which appear only once. Study-wide results and caveats: Later on, an analysis tied 15,000 to 20,000 TCR beta sequences to HLA alleles at 0.05 false discovery rate. TRBV6-2, TRBV6-3 and some other V segments were excluded as indistinguishable.

This receptor was taken from a middle-aged woman in good health and CMV-seronegative. The sample taken for sequencing was PBMCs. The V gene is TRBV11-3, the J gene TRBJ2-3; D uncertain. The CDR3 bases are TGTGCCAGCAGCTTAGTCTCCACAGATACGCAGTATTTT. Translated: CASSLVSTDTQYF.